What follows describes a single T cell receptor (beta chain). The target antigen is unknown. Trimming removed 7 bases at V and 5 bases at J, with 17 bases between. The CDR3 covers 15 residues. Per the germline V gene, CDR1 is MDHEN and CDR2 is SYDVKM. Method: immunoSEQ multiplex PCR; TCRdb's copy keeps in-frame clones and lacks some. This sample has roughly 130,000 clones, with 80% to 90% found just once. This sample is part of a study of T cell responses to AZD1222 COVID-19 vaccine. Study results and limitations: Among AZD1222 vaccinees, only six or seven were seropositive at baseline. Clonal diversity may have been underestimated, and the donors were mostly white British, with more females than males. Two AZD1222 administrations were followed by greater Spike-specific TCR breadth and depth.

Source: peripheral blood, taken on day 0 of AZD1222 vaccination. The clonotype comes from an adult in good health. The chain combines TRBV28 with TRBJ1-4; tentatively, D is TRBD1 (5 bases). CDR3 in amino acids: CASTLGRGGNEKLFF. CDR3 nucleotide sequence: TGTGCCAGCACCCTAGGAAGGGGAGGGAATGAAAAACTGTTTTTT.